Sequencing of this T cell receptor beta chain was carried out in a study of identical twins. This clonotype showed up just a few times. Its antigen is as yet unknown. Notes on the study in general: The more abundant beta clonotypes in cord blood had fewer insertions, and memory repertoires did not show this.

TCRdb fed the 5' RACE reads into MiXCR, producing one record per CDR3 protein. The table lists some 630,000 distinct CDR3 sequences, roughly 7.1% of them singletons. These sequences were also reported in another study, on yellow fever vaccine responses in identical twins.

The sample consisted of PBMCs. This TCR was recovered from a woman between 18 and 30 years old in good health.

CDR3 bases: TGTGCCATCAGCGGAACAGGGCCGGGCGGCTACACCTTC. It is translated as CAISGTGPGGYTF. The chain employs TRBV10-3 and TRBJ1-2; D possibly corresponds to TRBD1 (6 bases). Trimming took 6 bases from V and 8 from J, leaving 16 bases between them. CDR1 is ENHRY, CDR2 SYGVKD, per germline. The CDR3 sequence is 13 residues long.